This TCR beta chain was identified in a study of resident and recirculating memory T cells in vitiligo. Whole-study context: Each patient gave two lesional and two nonlesional epidermal shave biopsies, plus PBMCs.

Stable patients also lacked confetti depigmentation, a sign of active vitiligo. Regarding the study as a whole: Different lesions suggested infiltration by different T cell clones.

V lost 0 bases and J lost 7, with 7 bases in between. The V gene's germline CDR1 is SGDLS and CDR2 YYNGEE. CDR3 length equals 13 residues. Comment on this clone: Its antigen is not identified.

The table came from immunoSEQ multiplex PCR; TCRdb's copy has only in-frame clones and leaves some out. The repertoire holds tens of thousands of clones, 91% seen once, with 4% to 5.5% in the top ten. The chain uses TRBV9 and TRBJ2-2, with D uncertain. The sequence derives from a male donor with vitiligo. Sequencing was performed on blood. In nucleotides, the CDR3 is TGTGCCAGCAGCGTAGACTTTATCGGGGAGCTGTTTTTT. Translation gives CASSVDFIGELFF.